These 18 T cell receptor beta chains originate from one sample sequenced in a study of T-cell reconstitution after alpha-beta-depleted transplantation in children. The TCRbeta library incorporated unique molecular identifiers. TCRdb reprocessed the PCR reads with MiXCR, giving one entry per CDR3 protein. The sample includes around 190,000 distinct CDR3 sequences, approximately 7% of them seen just once. The sample in question was PBMCs, obtained before TCRalphabeta/CD19-depleted stem cell transplant. Receptors were obtained from a boy aged 2-15 years with acute lymphoblastic leukemia, due to receive a stem cell transplant.

This clonotype occurred a few times. The V gene is TRBV28, the J gene TRBJ1-1; D call uncertain. Trimming stripped 8 bases from V and 0 bases from J, with 7 bases between. The CDR3 has 12 residues. The germline CDR1 and CDR2 sequences are MDHEN and SYDVKM. CDR3 loop: CASRRVNTEAFF. In nucleotides, the CDR3 is TGTGCCAGCCGACGGGTGAACACTGAAGCTTTCTTT.

In its sample, this clonotype was seen many times. The chain has TRBV12-3 or TRBV12-4 and TRBJ2-7; 8 bases fit TRBD1. The CDR3 loop spans 15 amino acids. V lost 4 bases and J lost 1; bases outside the gene matches: 6. The CDR3 DNA is TGTGCCAGCAGTTCAGGACAGGGTTCTTCCTACGAGCAGTACTTC. Translated, it gives CASSSGQGSSYEQYF.

V is TRBV5-1 and J is TRBJ1-1; 10 bases are a match to TRBD1. The CDR3 runs 13 residues. V shed 7 bases, J shed 5 bases, and the junction held 5 bases outside the gene matches. The germline gives CDR1 SGHRS, CDR2 YFSETQ. In DNA form, the CDR3 reads TGCGCCAGCGGACAGGGGGTAGGGACTGAAGCTTTCTTT. This codes for CASGQGVGTEAFF. Together with reference TRBV5-1 and TRBJ1-1, the CDR3 gives the full variable domain: KAGVTQTPRYLIKTRGQQVTLSCSPISGHRSVSWYQQTPGQGLQFLFEYFSETQRNKGNFPGRFSGRQFSNSRSEMNVSTLELGDSALYLCASGQGVGTEAFFGQGTRLTVV.

The chain carries TRBV4-3 and TRBJ2-3; a weak D match, TRBD2 (5 bases). The CDR3 totals 15 residues. V shed 1 base and J shed 6 bases, with 14 bases lying between them. Germline CDR1 reads LGHNA; CDR2 reads YSLEER. CDR3 residues: CASSQGTGSGDTQYF. The DNA for the CDR3 is TGCGCCAGCAGCCAAGGAACGGGTTCGGGGGATACGCAGTATTTT.

This clonotype was counted only a few times. The chain uses TRBV6-5 and TRBJ1-5, with TRBD1 matching 11 bases. J lost 4 bases, V lost 6 bases, and 5 bases had no gene match. Germline values: CDR1 MNHEY, CDR2 SVGAGI. This CDR3 has 15 residues. CDR3 region: CASSRGQGANQPQHF. In DNA, the CDR3 is TGTGCCAGCAGCCGCGGACAGGGGGCAAATCAGCCCCAGCATTTT.

This clonotype was counted many times. The V gene is TRBV6-4, the J gene TRBJ1-1; the match to TRBD1 covers 8 bases. The V gene end was trimmed by 6 bases and the J gene end by 4 bases; junction bases not matched to a gene: 4. This CDR3 comprises 13 residues. The V gene's germline CDR1 is MRHNA and CDR2 SNTAGT. The CDR3 is CASSSTGGTEAFF. The DNA for the CDR3 is TGTGCCAGCAGCTCCACAGGGGGCACTGAAGCTTTCTTT.

The genes are TRBV10-3 and TRBJ1-1; no firm D call. The V end lost 7 bases, the J end lost 6 bases, and 9 bases lay between the germline ends. This CDR3 is 11 amino acids long. CDR1 is ENHRY, CDR2 SYGVKD, per germline. The chain's CDR3 is CAIMSTSEAFF. CDR3 DNA sequence: TGTGCCATCATGTCGACATCTGAAGCTTTCTTT.

This clonotype was observed at least ten times. This rearrangement joins TRBV29-1 to TRBJ2-7, with a weak D call TRBD1 (6 bases). CDR1 SQVTM and CDR2 ANQGSEA come from the germline V gene. Trimming took 5 bases from V and 5 from J, leaving 10 bases between them. The CDR3 totals 11 residues. CDR3 DNA: TGCAGCGTTTCCAGGGGAAACGAGCAGTACTTC. Protein: CSVSRGNEQYF.

This clonotype was observed many times. The gene calls are TRBV20-1 and TRBJ2-7; 9 bases fit TRBD2. The germline CDR1 and CDR2 sequences are DFQATT and SNEGSKA (reference sequence). V dropped 3 bases and J dropped 4; count of bases not matched to a gene: 4. This CDR3 is 13 amino acids long. The CDR3 is CSARVSGSYEQYF. The CDR3 region has the DNA TGCAGTGCTAGGGTTAGCGGGAGTTACGAGCAGTACTTC.

This clonotype was detected many times. V gene TRBV20-1 combines with J gene TRBJ1-1; 9 positions match TRBD1. This CDR3 region has 13 residues. Losses at the gene ends were 3 bases for V and 5 bases for J; bases not matched to a gene: 4. Germline V gene data show CDR1 as DFQATT and CDR2 as SNEGSKA (reference sequence). This CDR3 is CSASPGTGTEAFF. The CDR3 DNA follows: TGCAGTGCTAGTCCCGGGACAGGGACTGAAGCTTTCTTT.

About this clonotype: A much larger clone is a single base away; this may be a read error. This chain links TRBV5-1 with TRBJ2-5, with no clear D. The CDR3 loop spans 14 amino acids. The germline V gene has CDR1 SGHRS and CDR2 YFSETQ. V dropped 1 base and J dropped 2 bases, with 9 bases sitting between them. In DNA, the CDR3 is TGCGCCAGCAGCTTGCTAGATACTCAAGAGACCCAGTACTTC. It is translated as CASSLLDTQETQYF.

The table lists this clonotype with a count of one. A much larger clone differs from this one at a single base, so this may be a read error. In this CDR3 the conserved last residue, phenylalanine or tryptophan, is missing, so a read error is likely. The V call is TRBV2, the J call TRBJ1-1, with 12 positions matching TRBD1. V lost 7 bases, J lost 10 bases, and 10 bases stayed unmatched. This CDR3 has 14 residues. Germline V gene sequence: CDR1 SNHLY, CDR2 FYNNEI. CDR3 sequence (DNA): TGTGCCAGCACCGGAGGGACAGGGGGCTTGGTAGCTTTCATT. This encodes CASTGGTGGLVAFI.

This clonotype occurred many times. J is TRBJ1-1 and V is TRBV3-1, with D possibly matching TRBD1 (5 bases). Germline V gene data show CDR1 as LGHDT and CDR2 as YNNKEL (reference sequence). The germline V and J ends were trimmed by 4 bases and 2 bases, with 20 bases remaining between them. The CDR3 covers 17 residues. CDR3 nucleotides: TGTGCCAGCAGCCCCGGCCCGAGTCGGACAACTAACACTGAAGCTTTCTTT. Protein: CASSPGPSRTTNTEAFF.

This clonotype has a handful of counts. The chain couples TRBV20-1 to TRBJ2-5, with 8 bases aligning to TRBD1. This CDR3 has 13 residues. Looked up from germline, CDR1 is DFQATT and CDR2 is SNEGSKA (reference sequence). V was pared by 0 bases and J by 9 bases, with 6 bases of the junction left unmatched. CDR3 region: CSAREDRASAQYF. The DNA of the CDR3 is TGCAGTGCTAGAGAGGACAGGGCTTCGGCCCAGTACTTC.

At least ten counts were recorded for this clonotype. The chain uses TRBV20-1 and TRBJ2-3; 7 nucleotides agree with TRBD2. The V gene's germline CDR1 is DFQATT and CDR2 SNEGSKA (reference sequence). V was pared by 5 bases and J by 0 bases, with 8 bases of the junction left unmatched. CDR3 length equals 15 residues. The CDR3 nucleotides read TGCAGTGCTGCGGTTCTAGCGGCTAGCACAGATACGCAGTATTTT. It translates to CSAAVLAASTDTQYF.

This clonotype has a count of ten or more. This chain joins TRBV25-1 and TRBJ2-3; D perhaps matches TRBD2 (5 bases). This CDR3 has 16 residues. CDR1 is MGHDK, CDR2 SYGVNS, per germline. Trimming removed 1 base from V and 4 bases from J, with 15 bases in between. The CDR3 loop reads CASSEWSITGSDTQYF. The CDR3 DNA follows: TGTGCCAGCAGTGAATGGTCGATCACGGGGTCAGATACGCAGTATTTT.

The table lists this clonotype with many counts. The rearrangement links TRBV2 to TRBJ2-3, with TRBD2 as a possible D gene (7 bases). V lost 6 bases, J lost 0 bases, and 16 bases lay in between. The CDR3 covers 16 residues. Germline V gene data show CDR1 as SNHLY and CDR2 as FYNNEI. CDR3 in DNA: TGTGCCAGCAGGGACGGGGGGCTCTCTAGCACAGATACGCAGTATTTT. Its protein product is CASRDGGLSSTDTQYF.

This clonotype was detected many times. J is TRBJ2-5 and V is TRBV12-3 or TRBV12-4, with 14 bases matching TRBD2. CDR3 length equals 17 residues. J gave up 1 base and V 5 bases, and 6 bases lay outside the gene matches. CDR3: CASSTGLAGAIQETQYF. In DNA form, the CDR3 reads TGTGCCAGCAGTACGGGACTAGCGGGGGCCATCCAAGAGACCCAGTACTTC.